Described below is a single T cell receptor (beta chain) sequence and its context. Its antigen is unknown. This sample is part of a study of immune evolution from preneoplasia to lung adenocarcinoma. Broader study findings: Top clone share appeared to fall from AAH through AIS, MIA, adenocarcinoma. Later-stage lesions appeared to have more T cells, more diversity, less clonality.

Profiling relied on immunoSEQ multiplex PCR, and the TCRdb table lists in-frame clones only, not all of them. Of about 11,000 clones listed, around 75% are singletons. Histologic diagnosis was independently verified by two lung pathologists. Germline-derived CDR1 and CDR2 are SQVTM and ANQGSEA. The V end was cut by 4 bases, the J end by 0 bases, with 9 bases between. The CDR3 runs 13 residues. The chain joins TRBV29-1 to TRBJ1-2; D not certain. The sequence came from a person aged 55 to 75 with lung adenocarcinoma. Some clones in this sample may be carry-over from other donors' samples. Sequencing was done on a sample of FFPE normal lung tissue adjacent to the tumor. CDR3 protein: CSVGKGANYGYTF. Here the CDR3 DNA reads TGCAGCGTTGGAAAGGGAGCTAACTATGGCTACACCTTC. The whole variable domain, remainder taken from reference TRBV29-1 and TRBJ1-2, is SAVISQKPSRDICQRGTSLTIQCQVDSQVTMMFWYRQQPGQSLTLIATANQGSEATYESGFVIDKFPISRPNLTFSTLTVSNMSPEDSSIYLCSVGKGANYGYTFGSGTRLTVV.